This T cell receptor (beta chain) came from a study of tumor and adjacent non-tumor tissue in lung cancer. Study-wide background: Samples averaged roughly 4.2 million productive TCRbeta reads each. Study results and limitations: Shorter survival was associated with higher TCR diversity in tumors.

Trimming cost V 9 bases and J 6 bases; bases outside gene matches: 13. This CDR3 is built from 15 residues. CDR1 and CDR2 (germline): MNHEY, SVGEGT. A note on this clonotype: The antigen is unknown. It is likely a read error, because the conserved phenylalanine at the end of the CDR3 is missing.

A modified ARM-PCR protocol with three rounds of nested PCR amplified TCRbeta. TCRdb re-derived calls from the multiplex PCR reads in MiXCR, one entry per CDR3 protein. The sample holds fewer than 120,000 distinct CDR3 sequences, 84% seen once. This sample's RNA came from whole unsorted tissue. The V gene is TRBV6-2 or TRBV6-3, the J gene TRBJ2-1, with 8 bases aligning to TRBD2. Sequenced input: lung tumor tissue. This TCR was sampled from a man between 65 and 85 years old with non-small cell lung cancer. In nucleotides, the CDR3 is TGTGCCAGTGGTCCGGGACTAGGCAATACCAATGAGCAGTTCTTA. This translates into CASGPGLGNTNEQFL.